The 6 T cell receptor beta chains in this list originate from one sample, sequenced in a study of PD-L1 blockade in urothelial cancer. Produced via immunoSEQ multiplex PCR; TCRdb's table is partial and in-frame only. The sample holds some 40,000 clones, about 89% seen once. Time point specified: peripheral blood 6 weeks after treatment start. The material was PBMCs, obtained around atezolizumab (anti-PD-L1) treatment. These receptor sequences come from a man between 70 and 80 years old with urothelial cancer.

A single count supports this clone. The chain is built from TRBV4-1 and TRBJ1-4, with 11 positions matching TRBD1. Trimming at V came to 0 bases and at J to 8 bases, leaving 14 bases not matched to a gene. Germline assignment: CDR1 MGHRA and CDR2 YSYEKL. The length of the CDR3 is 19 residues. The CDR3: CASSQEGQGQGAFGEKLFF. In nucleotides, the CDR3 is TGCGCCAGCAGCCAAGAGGGACAAGGACAGGGGGCGTTTGGGGAAAAACTGTTTTTT.

The chain is built from TRBV19 and TRBJ2-2; 9 bases match TRBD2. The trim removed 10 bases at V and 1 base at J, leaving 4 bases unmatched. CDR3 length equals 14 residues. The germline gives CDR1 LNHDA, CDR2 SQIVND (reference sequence). CDR3 nucleotides: TGTGCCATTGGACTAGCGAAGAACACCGGGGAGCTGTTTTTT. Protein product: CAIGLAKNTGELFF.

The V call is TRBV7-3, the J call TRBJ2-1; 7 nucleotides match TRBD2. The CDR3 has 16 residues. Per the germline V gene, CDR1 is SGHTA and CDR2 is FQGTGA. The V segment lost 5 bases and the J segment 4 bases; nucleotides outside the gene matches: 11. CDR3 in DNA: TGTGCCAGCAGCCCTCGGACGGCCGGGGGGTACAATGAGCAGTTCTTC. It codes for CASSPRTAGGYNEQFF.

The genes are TRBV5-1 and TRBJ1-5; D is uncertain. Germline CDR1 SGHRS, CDR2 YFSETQ. There are 15 residues in the CDR3. V lost 5 bases and J 3 bases, leaving 15 bases between the germline ends. The CDR3 DNA reads as TGCGCCAGCAGTCCACTCGGGTCCGACAATCAGCCCCAGCATTTT. This gives the protein CASSPLGSDNQPQHF.

The chain couples TRBV5-1 to TRBJ2-2; TRBD2 matches at 12 bases. In germline, CDR1 is SGHRS, CDR2 YFSETQ. The ends lost 4 bases at V and 4 bases at J; junction bases unmatched: 8. The CDR3 runs to 17 residues. Written as DNA, the CDR3 is TGCGCCAGCAGCCTCTCTAGCGGGAGGGCCCGCACCGGGGAGCTGTTTTTT. Translating it yields CASSLSSGRARTGELFF. The variable domain in full, completed from reference TRBV5-1 and TRBJ2-2, reads KAGVTQTPRYLIKTRGQQVTLSCSPISGHRSVSWYQQTPGQGLQFLFEYFSETQRNKGNFPGRFSGRQFSNSRSEMNVSTLELGDSALYLCASSLSSGRARTGELFFGEGSRLTVL.

This rearrangement joins TRBV5-8 to TRBJ1-2; no clear D. V was trimmed by 3 bases and J by 7 bases, leaving 13 bases between them. The germline gives CDR1 SGHTS, CDR2 YDEGEE. The length of the CDR3 is 13 residues. CDR3 residues: CASSSDGLFGYTF. The CDR3 coding sequence is TGTGCCAGCAGCTCGGACGGACTGTTTGGCTACACCTTC.